This TCR beta chain stems from a study of blood T cells in healthy people across ages. Whole-study findings and limits: Observed TCR beta diversity showed a strong correlation with the percentage of naive T cells as measured by flow cytometry. Age showed a roughly linear inverse relationship with TCR beta diversity per million T cells.

Primed by a sample-barcoded 5' primer and a J-beta primer mix, a second PCR proceeded for roughly 6 to 12 cycles. Per-sample output comprised a minimum of 2.5 million paired-end reads containing CDR3. MiXCR, applied by TCRdb to the 5' RACE reads, yields one record per CDR3 protein. The table records approximately 940,000 distinct CDR3 sequences, about 48% of them present only once. Details on this clonotype: Its specificity is not known.

There are 16 residues in the CDR3. V was pared by 3 bases and J by 1 base, with 13 bases between. Germline CDR1 and CDR2: LGHNA and YNFKEQ. Isolation recovered at least 6.5 million PBMCs from every sample. The rearrangement links TRBV4-2 to TRBJ1-5, with a weak D call TRBD1 (5 bases). The sequence was obtained from a man aged 25-45 years in good health. Material: blood. Written as DNA, the CDR3 is TGTGCCAGCAGCCACAACCTCGGGGGGAGCAATCAGCCCCAGCATTTT. Protein: CASSHNLGGSNQPQHF.